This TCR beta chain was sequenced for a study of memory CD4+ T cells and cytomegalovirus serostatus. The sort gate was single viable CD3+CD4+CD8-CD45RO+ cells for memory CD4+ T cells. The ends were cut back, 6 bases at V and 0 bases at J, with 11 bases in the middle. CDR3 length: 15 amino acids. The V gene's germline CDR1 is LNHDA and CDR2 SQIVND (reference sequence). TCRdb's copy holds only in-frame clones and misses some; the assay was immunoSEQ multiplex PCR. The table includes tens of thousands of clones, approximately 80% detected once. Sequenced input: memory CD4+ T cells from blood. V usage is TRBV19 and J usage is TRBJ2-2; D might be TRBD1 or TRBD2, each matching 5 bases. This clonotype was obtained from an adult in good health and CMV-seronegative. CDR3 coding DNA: TGTGCCAGTAGGGGGCATAGCGCGAACACCGGGGAGCTGTTTTTT. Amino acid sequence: CASRGHSANTGELFF.